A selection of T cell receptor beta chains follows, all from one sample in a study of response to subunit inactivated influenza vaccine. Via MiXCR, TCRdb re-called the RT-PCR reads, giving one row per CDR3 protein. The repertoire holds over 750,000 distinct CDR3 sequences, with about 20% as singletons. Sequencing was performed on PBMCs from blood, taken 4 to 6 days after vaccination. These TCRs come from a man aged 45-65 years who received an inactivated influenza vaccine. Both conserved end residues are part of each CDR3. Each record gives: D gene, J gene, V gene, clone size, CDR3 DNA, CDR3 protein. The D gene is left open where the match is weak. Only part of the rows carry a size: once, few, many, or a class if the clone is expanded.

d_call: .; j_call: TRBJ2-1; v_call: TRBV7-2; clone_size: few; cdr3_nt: TGTGCCAGCAGCAAGGGGGGGGGAGGGTCCTACAATGAGCAGTTCTTC; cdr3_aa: CASSKGGGGSYNEQFF
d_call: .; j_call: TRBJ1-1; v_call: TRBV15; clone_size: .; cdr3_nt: TGTGCCACCAGCAGAGATTACGCCAGCCCGAACACTGAAGCTTTCTTT; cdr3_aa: CATSRDYASPNTEAFF
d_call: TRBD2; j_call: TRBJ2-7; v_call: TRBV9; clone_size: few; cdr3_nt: TGTGCCAGCAGCGTAGGTCCTAGGACTAGCGGGGGGCTCGAGCAGTACTTC; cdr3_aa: CASSVGPRTSGGLEQYF
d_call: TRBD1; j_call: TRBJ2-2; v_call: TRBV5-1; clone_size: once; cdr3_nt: TGCGCCAGCAGCTTTGGACAGGGGGCGCGGACCGGGGAGCTGTTTTTT; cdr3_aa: CASSFGQGARTGELFF
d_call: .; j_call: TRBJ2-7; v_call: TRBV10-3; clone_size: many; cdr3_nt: TGTGCCATCAGTGATCGGGCAGAAACCTACGAGCAGTACTTC; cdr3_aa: CAISDRAETYEQYF
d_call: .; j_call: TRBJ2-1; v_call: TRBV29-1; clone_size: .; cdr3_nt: TGCAGCGTTGACCTAACAAGCGGTGGGAGTGAGCAGTTCTTC; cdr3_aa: CSVDLTSGGSEQFF
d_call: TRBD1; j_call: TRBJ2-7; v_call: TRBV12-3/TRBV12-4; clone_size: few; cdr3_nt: TGTGCCAGCAGTCACCGGGACAGGACTACCGAGCAGTACTTC; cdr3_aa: CASSHRDRTTEQYF
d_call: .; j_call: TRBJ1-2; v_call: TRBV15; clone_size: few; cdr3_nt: TGTGCCACCAGCCCCGGCAGGCTAGGCGGCTACACCTTC; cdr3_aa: CATSPGRLGGYTF
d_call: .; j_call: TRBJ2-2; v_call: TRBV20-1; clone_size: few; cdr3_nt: TGCAGTGCTGGGTGGGGCGGGGAGCTGTTTTTT; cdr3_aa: CSAGWGGELFF
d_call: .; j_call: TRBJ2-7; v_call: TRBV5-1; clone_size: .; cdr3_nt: TGCGCCAGCAGCGCCTACAGCGGATTTGGCAGCCTTTCCTACGAGCAGTACTTC; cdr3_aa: CASSAYSGFGSLSYEQYF
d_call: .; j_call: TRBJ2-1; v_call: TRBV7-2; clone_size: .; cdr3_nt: TGTGCCAGCATCCTTCAGTTCTTC; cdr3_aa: CASILQFF
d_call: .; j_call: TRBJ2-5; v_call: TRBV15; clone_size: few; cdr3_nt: TGTGCCGCCGGGGCAGCTAGCAGCCAAGAGACCCAGTACTTC; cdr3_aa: CAAGAASSQETQYF
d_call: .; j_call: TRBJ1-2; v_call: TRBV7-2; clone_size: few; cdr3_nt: TGTGCCAGCAGCTTAGCGCGTACAGGGCCAGGCTACACCTTC; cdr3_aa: CASSLARTGPGYTF
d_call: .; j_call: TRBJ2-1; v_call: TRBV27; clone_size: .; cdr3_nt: TGTGCCAGCACAGATGTTTACAATGAGCAGTTCTTC; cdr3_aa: CASTDVYNEQFF
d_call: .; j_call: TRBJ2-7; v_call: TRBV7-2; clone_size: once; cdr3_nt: TGTGCCAGCAGCTTAGACAGGCTCGGGGAGCAGTACTTC; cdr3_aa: CASSLDRLGEQYF
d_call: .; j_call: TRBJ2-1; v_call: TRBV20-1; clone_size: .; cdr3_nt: TGCAGTGCGAACCGGGCTAGCGAGCAGTTCTTC; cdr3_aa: CSANRASEQFF
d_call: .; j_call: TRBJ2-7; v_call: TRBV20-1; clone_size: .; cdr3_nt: TGCAGTGCTAGAGGGACTCTTAACTACGAGCAGTACTTC; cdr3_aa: CSARGTLNYEQYF
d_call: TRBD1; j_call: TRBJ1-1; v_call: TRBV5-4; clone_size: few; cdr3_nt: TGTGCCAGCAGCTTGGAAGGGACAGGGAACACTGAAGCTTTCTTT; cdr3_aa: CASSLEGTGNTEAFF
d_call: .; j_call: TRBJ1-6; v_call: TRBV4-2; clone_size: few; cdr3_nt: TGTGCCAGCAGCCAAGATTTACAGATCGGATCACCCCTCCACTTT; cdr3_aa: CASSQDLQIGSPLHF
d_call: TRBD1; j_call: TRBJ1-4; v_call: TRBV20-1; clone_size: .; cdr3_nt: TGCAGTGCTAGAGCTTTATCTCCGGGACAGGGAATTGAAAAACTGTTTTTT; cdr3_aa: CSARALSPGQGIEKLFF
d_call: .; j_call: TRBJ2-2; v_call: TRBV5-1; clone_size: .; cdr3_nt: TGCGCCAGCAGCGTCCGGGGGTCGGGCGGGGAGCTGTTTTTT; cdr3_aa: CASSVRGSGGELFF
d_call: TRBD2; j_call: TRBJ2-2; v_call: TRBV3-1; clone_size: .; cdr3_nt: TGTGCCAGCAACCTAGCGGGAAACACCGGGGAGCTGTTTTTT; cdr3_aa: CASNLAGNTGELFF
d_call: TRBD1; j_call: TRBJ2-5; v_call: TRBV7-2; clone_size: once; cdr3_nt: TGTGCCAGCAGCCGCGACAGGGGCCGTGGGGCGACCCAGTACTTC; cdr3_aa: CASSRDRGRGATQYF
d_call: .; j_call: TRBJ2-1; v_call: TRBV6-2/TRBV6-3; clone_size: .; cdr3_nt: TGTGCCACCTTGGGTGGGCTGAGTGAGCAGTTCTTC; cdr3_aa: CATLGGLSEQFF
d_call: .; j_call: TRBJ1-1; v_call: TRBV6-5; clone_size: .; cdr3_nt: TGTGCCAGCAGTTACCTTCCCGGAGGCACTGAAGCTTTCTTT; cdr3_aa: CASSYLPGGTEAFF
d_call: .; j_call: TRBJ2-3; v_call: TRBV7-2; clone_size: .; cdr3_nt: TGTGCCAGCGGCCCGAAGCAGGGTTTGAACACAGATACGCAGTATTTT; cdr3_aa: CASGPKQGLNTDTQYF
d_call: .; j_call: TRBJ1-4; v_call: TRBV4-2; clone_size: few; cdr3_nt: TGTGCCAGCAGCCAAGACCCGGGGACCGTAGCTGAAAAACTGTTTTTT; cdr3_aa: CASSQDPGTVAEKLFF
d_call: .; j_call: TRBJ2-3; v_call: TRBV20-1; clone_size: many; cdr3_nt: TGCAGTGCTAGCCCCGTAGCCAGGGATACGCAGTATTTT; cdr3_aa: CSASPVARDTQYF
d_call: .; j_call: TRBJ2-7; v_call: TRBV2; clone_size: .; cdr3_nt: TGTGCCAGCAGTGGGAGGGACGAGCAGTACTTC; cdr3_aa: CASSGRDEQYF
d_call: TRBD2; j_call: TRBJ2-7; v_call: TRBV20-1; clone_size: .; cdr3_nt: TGCAGTGCTAGTCTGCCTAGCGGGGGGGCCTGGTACGAGCAGTACTTC; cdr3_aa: CSASLPSGGAWYEQYF
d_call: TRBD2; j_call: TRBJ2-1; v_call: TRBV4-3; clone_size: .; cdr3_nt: TGCGCCAGCAGCCCGGATCCCGGGTCTAGCGGGTTATGGGATGAGCAGTTCTTC; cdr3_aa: CASSPDPGSSGLWDEQFF
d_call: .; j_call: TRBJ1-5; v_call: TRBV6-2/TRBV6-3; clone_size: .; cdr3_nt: TGTGCCAGCACCGGTACGGGTAGCTATCAGCCCCAGCATTTT; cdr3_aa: CASTGTGSYQPQHF
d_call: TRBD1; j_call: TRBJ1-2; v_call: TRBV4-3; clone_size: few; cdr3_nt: TGCGCCAGCAGCCAAGATCATTCCAGGGGGGATGGCTACACCTTC; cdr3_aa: CASSQDHSRGDGYTF
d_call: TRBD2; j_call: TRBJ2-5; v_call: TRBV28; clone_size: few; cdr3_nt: TGTGCCAGCAGTTGGCTAGCGGGACAAGAGACCCAGTACTTC; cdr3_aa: CASSWLAGQETQYF
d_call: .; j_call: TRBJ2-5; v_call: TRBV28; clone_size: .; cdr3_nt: TGTGCCAGCAGTTTACAGGGGGGTGGTTTCCAAGAGACCCAGTACTTC; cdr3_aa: CASSLQGGGFQETQYF